Each of the 23 T cell receptor beta chains below was sequenced from the same sample in a study of blood T cell repertoires in COVID-19. Method: immunoSEQ multiplex PCR; TCRdb's copy keeps in-frame clones and lacks some. Altogether 200,000 to 250,000 clones are present, about nine tenths being singletons, with the ten largest covering 2.7%. Sequenced sample: peripheral blood. These receptors came from a man younger than 40 with COVID-19, enrolled during active disease.

This chain connects TRBV19 to TRBJ1-4; D unclear. The V and J ends lost 3 bases and 7 bases respectively, with 9 bases between them. From germline, CDR1 is LNHDA and CDR2 SQIVND (reference sequence). The CDR3 sequence is 13 residues long. The CDR3 protein is CASSIILSEKLFF. CDR3 sequence (DNA): TGTGCCAGTAGTATTATTCTCAGTGAAAAACTGTTTTTT.

V usage is TRBV12-3 or TRBV12-4 and J usage is TRBJ1-2; a weak D match, TRBD1 (6 bases). The CDR3 spans 13 residues. V lost 5 bases and J lost 1, with 8 bases in between. CDR3 sequence (DNA): TGTGCCAGCAGTACGGACAGTAACTATGGCTACACCTTC. This gives the protein CASSTDSNYGYTF.

J is TRBJ2-7 and V is TRBV6-5; 11 positions agree with TRBD2. The length of the CDR3 is 14 residues. Per the germline V gene, CDR1 is MNHEY and CDR2 is SVGAGI. J was trimmed by 8 bases and V by 6 bases; bases with no gene match: 9. The CDR3 DNA follows: TGTGCCAGCAGGAATAGCGGGAGGGCCTTTCAGCAGTACTTC. Its protein product is CASRNSGRAFQQYF.

V and J are TRBV30 and TRBJ2-2; TRBD2 matches 10 bases. Germline V CDR1 and CDR2: GTSNPN, SVGIG (reference sequence). The CDR3 covers 15 residues. J was trimmed by 6 bases and V by 4 bases; bases with no gene match: 8. The CDR3: CAWTKGTSAPGELFF. The CDR3 DNA follows: TGTGCCTGGACCAAAGGGACTAGCGCCCCCGGGGAGCTGTTTTTT.

In DNA, the CDR3 is TGTGCCAGCCTTGGACAGGCCGGTCAGCCCCAGCATTTT. Translation: CASLGQAGQPQHF. J is TRBJ1-5 and V is TRBV19; TRBD1 agrees at 7 bases. V was pared by 9 bases and J by 6 bases, with 8 bases of the junction left unmatched. The CDR3 loop spans 13 amino acids. Looked up from germline, CDR1 is LNHDA and CDR2 is SQIVND (reference sequence).

The rearrangement links TRBV28 to TRBJ1-6; TRBD1 aligns across 7 bases. CDR3 length: 14 amino acids. The V and J ends lost 8 bases and 5 bases, in that order; junction bases with no gene match: 6. Germline V gene data show CDR1 as MDHEN and CDR2 as SYDVKM. CDR3 sequence: CASGSQGDNSPLHF. The CDR3 nucleotides read TGTGCCAGCGGTTCTCAGGGGGATAATTCACCCCTCCACTTT.

The chain carries TRBV7-6 and TRBJ1-1, with 8 bases lining up with TRBD1. Germline V gene data show CDR1 as SGHVS and CDR2 as FNYEAQ. CDR3 length: 15 residues. The V gene end was trimmed by 2 bases and the J gene end by 5 bases; junction bases not matched to a gene: 7. The CDR3 nucleotides read TGTGCCAGCAGCTTACGGACAGGGAGTAGGACTGAAGCTTTCTTT. Its translation is CASSLRTGSRTEAFF.

The chain is built from TRBV7-2 and TRBJ2-7; 11 bases line up with TRBD2. The trim removed 3 bases at V and 2 bases at J, leaving 3 bases unmatched. Germline V gene data show CDR1 as SGHTA and CDR2 as FQGNSA. This CDR3 is built from 15 residues. The CDR3 DNA is TGTGCCAGCAGCTTCTCGGGACTAGCGGCCTACGAGCAGTACTTC. Its translation: CASSFSGLAAYEQYF.

V and J are TRBV5-4 and TRBJ1-2; D call uncertain. The CDR3 is made up of 13 amino acids. Trimming took 0 bases from V and 4 from J, leaving 7 bases between them. Germline-derived CDR1 and CDR2 are SGHNT and YYREEE (reference sequence). CDR3 loop: CASSLAGSYGYTF. The DNA of the CDR3 is TGTGCCAGCAGCTTGGCCGGGTCCTATGGCTACACCTTC.

The chain recombines TRBV27 with TRBJ1-5; tentative D call: TRBD1 (6 bases). There are 14 residues in the CDR3. Germline values: CDR1 MNHEY, CDR2 SMNVEV (reference sequence). The germline V and J ends were trimmed by 6 bases and 6 bases, with 15 bases remaining between them. The CDR3 DNA sequence: TGTGCCAGCAGCCCAACAGGGTCCAGTCAGCCCCAGCATTTT. As protein: CASSPTGSSQPQHF.

The chain employs TRBV30 and TRBJ2-7, with 9 bases aligning to TRBD2. Trimming took 5 bases from V and 5 from J; bases not matched to a gene: 7. Per the germline V gene, CDR1 is GTSNPN and CDR2 is SVGIG (reference sequence). There are 13 residues in the CDR3. CDR3 DNA: TGTGCCTGGGTGGCTAGCGGGACCAACGAGCAGTACTTC. This codes for CAWVASGTNEQYF.

This sequence joins TRBV12-3 or TRBV12-4 and TRBJ1-2; TRBD1 might be the D (5 bases). V lost 1 base, J lost 6 bases, and 6 bases lay in between. The CDR3 runs 12 residues. The CDR3 DNA reads TGTGCCAGCAGTTTAGTAGGGGATGGCTACACCTTC. This sequence encodes CASSLVGDGYTF.

This chain connects TRBV6-6 to TRBJ1-4, with TRBD1 matching over 8 bases. CDR1 is MNHNY, CDR2 SVGAGI, per germline (reference sequence). This CDR3 spans 13 amino acids. V was clipped by 5 bases and J by 8 bases; unmatched bases: 4. The DNA of the CDR3 is TGTGCCAGCAGTCCTAACAGGGGGGAAAAACTGTTTTTT. This sequence encodes CASSPNRGEKLFF.

This rearrangement joins TRBV15 to TRBJ1-2, with 8 bases matching TRBD1. The CDR3 extends over 16 amino acids. Germline CDR1 reads LNHNV; CDR2 reads YYDKDF (reference sequence). Trimming took 0 bases from V and 4 from J; bases not matched to a gene: 7. The CDR3 sequence: CATSRDSGTGLYGYTF. CDR3 nucleotides: TGTGCCACCAGCAGAGATTCCGGGACAGGCCTCTATGGCTACACCTTC. Variable domain in full (rest from reference TRBV15 and TRBJ1-2): DAMVIQNPRYQVTQFGKPVTLSCSQTLNHNVMYWYQQKSSQAPKLLFHYYDKDFNNEADTPDNFQSRRPNTSFCFLDIRSPGLGDTAMYLCATSRDSGTGLYGYTFGSGTRLTVV.

The gene calls are TRBV4-3 and TRBJ1-4; 7 bases line up with TRBD1. The CDR3 has 15 amino acids. Trimming at V came to 4 bases and at J to 8 bases, leaving 10 bases not matched to a gene. CDR1 is LGHNA and CDR2 is YSLEER in the germline V gene. CDR3 bases: TGCGCCAGCAGCCCCCGGGACAGCCACTCGGAAAAACTGTTTTTT. Protein product: CASSPRDSHSEKLFF.

This clone is a singleton in its sample. CDR3 DNA sequence: TGTGCCAGCAGTTTAAGGCCTTCGGGGAGTGAAGCTTTCTTT. Amino acids: CASSLRPSGSEAFF. The V call is TRBV2, the J call TRBJ1-1; no reliable D call. Between the trimmed V and J ends, which lost 5 bases and 7 bases, there was a span of 17 bases. The length of the CDR3 is 14 residues. Germline values: CDR1 SNHLY, CDR2 FYNNEI.

V and J are TRBV4-3 and TRBJ2-7; 7 bases align to TRBD1. V shed 4 bases and J 7 bases; nucleotides not matched to a gene: 7. The CDR3 has 13 residues. Germline V lookup: CDR1 LGHNA, CDR2 YSLEER. In DNA, the CDR3 is TGCGCCAGCAGCCGGGCAAACAGGGGAGAGCAGTACTTC. Protein sequence: CASSRANRGEQYF.

The chain uses TRBV7-2 and TRBJ1-2; no definite D call. CDR1 is SGHTA and CDR2 is FQGNSA in the germline V gene. V lost 1 base to trimming and J lost 5 bases, with 14 bases between them. The CDR3 loop spans 15 amino acids. The CDR3 sequence: CASSLVGGGLYGYTF. CDR3 nucleotides: TGTGCCAGCAGCTTAGTAGGTGGCGGACTGTATGGCTACACCTTC.

This rearrangement joins TRBV5-6 to TRBJ1-2; D is unclear. This CDR3 region has 15 residues. Germline values: CDR1 SGHDT, CDR2 YYEEEE. The V end lost 1 base, the J end lost 4 bases, and 14 bases lay between the germline ends. As DNA, the CDR3 is TGTGCCAGCAGCTTGTACAATTTCCCCTTCTATGGCTACACCTTC. Translation: CASSLYNFPFYGYTF.

The chain has TRBV5-4 and TRBJ2-2; a possible D gene is TRBD2 (6 bases). The CDR3 runs 12 residues. Deletions cut 4 bases from V and 9 bases from J, with 10 bases between. CDR1 SGHNT and CDR2 YYREEE come from the germline V gene (reference sequence). The CDR3 loop is CASSVRERELFF. CDR3 DNA sequence: TGTGCCAGCAGCGTTCGGGAGCGGGAGCTGTTTTTT.

Only a few counts were recorded for this clone. The chain couples TRBV5-1 to TRBJ2-7; 8 bases are a match to TRBD1. V was clipped by 3 bases and J by 4 bases; unmatched bases: 9. CDR3 length equals 15 residues. The germline V gene encodes CDR1 SGHRS and CDR2 YFSETQ. CDR3 nucleotides: TGCGCCAGCAGCTCGGGACAGGCTCAGTCGTACGAGCAGTACTTC. Protein sequence: CASSSGQAQSYEQYF.

The chain joins TRBV7-3 to TRBJ2-1; 8 positions agree with TRBD1. The CDR3 totals 14 residues. The germline gives CDR1 SGHTA, CDR2 FQGTGA. The trim removed 7 bases at V and 8 bases at J, leaving 10 bases unmatched. CDR3 coding DNA: TGTGCCAGCACCTACGGACAGGGCAGCGATGAGCAGTTCTTC. Translated: CASTYGQGSDEQFF.

The genes are TRBV3-1 (or the pseudogene TRBV3-2) and TRBJ1-6; 7 positions match TRBD1. V shed 4 bases and J 8 bases; nucleotides not matched to a gene: 5. CDR3 length equals 14 residues. CDR1 and CDR2 from the germline V gene are LGHDT and YNNKEL (reference sequence). The CDR3 is CASSPQGTYSPLHF. CDR3 DNA sequence: TGTGCCAGCAGCCCACAGGGGACCTATTCACCCCTCCACTTT.